The 11 T cell receptor beta chains below come from one sample, sequenced in a study of Graves' ophthalmopathy and Graves' hyperthyroidism. Amplified TCR beta CDR3 regions were obtained using RNA transcripts as template. A first-round RT-PCR used HTBI primers, followed by a second-round multiplex PCR. TCRdb used MiXCR to reprocess the multiplex PCR reads, holding one entry per CDR3 protein. The data hold 600,000 to 650,000 distinct CDR3 sequences, with about 20% observed a single time. Material: peripheral blood. The receptors shown here come from a woman aged 18-30 years with stable Graves' hyperthyroidism. Some clones in this sample may be carry-over from other donors' samples.

The sample holds many counts of this clonotype. This sequence joins TRBV7-2 and TRBJ1-2, with D possibly TRBD1 on 6 matching bases. This CDR3 has 15 amino acids. With 5 bases removed from V and 4 bases from J, the gap between germline ends came to 17 bases. The germline V gene encodes CDR1 SGHTA and CDR2 FQGNSA. CDR3 in amino acids: CASSPGQRVFYGYTF. The CDR3 DNA sequence: TGTGCCAGCAGCCCAGGACAGAGGGTCTTCTATGGCTACACCTTC. The full variable domain, its missing parts supplied by reference TRBV7-2 and TRBJ1-2, is GAGVSQSPSNKVTEKGKDVELRCDPISGHTALYWYRQSLGQGLEFLIYFQGNSAPDKSGLPSDRFSAERTGGSVSTLTIQRTQQEDSAVYLCASSPGQRVFYGYTFGSGTRLTVV.

This clonotype appeared a few times. The chain's CDR3 is CASSFRSGNEAFF. CDR3 in DNA: TGTGCCAGCAGTTTTCGTTCGGGAAATGAAGCTTTCTTT. The chain uses TRBV12-3 or TRBV12-4 and TRBJ1-1; D is unclear. The CDR3 is 13 amino acids. Trimming took 3 bases from V and 7 from J, leaving 12 bases between them.

The CDR3 DNA is TGTGCCAGCAGTTACTCGAACAGGGGGCAGTACGAGCAGTACTTC. This translates into CASSYSNRGQYEQYF. The chain is built from TRBV6-2 or TRBV6-3 and TRBJ2-7, with 9 bases fitting TRBD1. J lost 4 bases, V lost 0 bases, and 4 bases had no gene match. Germline CDR1 is MNHEY and CDR2 is SVGEGT. The CDR3 spans 15 residues.

The chain links TRBV18 to TRBJ2-5, with D possibly TRBD1 on 6 matching bases. V was trimmed by 6 bases and J by 5 bases, leaving 19 bases between them. Germline V CDR1 and CDR2: KGHSH, LQKENI. The CDR3 loop spans 15 amino acids. CDR3: CASSPTQGSRETQYF. The CDR3 bases are TGTGCCAGCTCCCCTACTCAGGGGTCACGGGAGACCCAGTACTTC.

The table lists this clonotype with many counts. V is TRBV27 and J is TRBJ2-5, with TRBD2 as a possible D gene (6 bases). This CDR3 has 15 residues. Trimming took off 3 bases at V and 6 bases at J, with 17 bases between the two ends. The germline V gene encodes CDR1 MNHEY and CDR2 SMNVEV (reference sequence). The CDR3 region has the DNA TGTGCCAGCAGTTTTATAGCGGCGGGGCTACAGACCCAGTACTTC. Encoded protein: CASSFIAAGLQTQYF.

This clonotype was detected many times. The V call is TRBV12-3 or TRBV12-4, the J call TRBJ2-7, with a tentative D call TRBD2 (6 bases). This CDR3 spans 14 amino acids. V was clipped by 6 bases and J by 1 base, with 13 bases between them. The CDR3 DNA is TGTGCCAGCAGCCGACTTAGCGGTTCCTACGAGCAGTACTTC. It translates to CASSRLSGSYEQYF.

This clonotype was picked up many times. This rearrangement joins TRBV6-2 or TRBV6-3 to TRBJ1-1; perhaps TRBD1 as D (5 bases). The CDR3 has 19 amino acids. Germline-derived CDR1 and CDR2 are MNHEY and SVGEGT. Trimming shortened V by 0 bases and J by 3 bases, and 23 bases separated the two germline ends. CDR3 nucleotide sequence: TGTGCCAGCAGTTACTCGAAGACGCGTTGGGGGAAGGAGGACACTGAAGCTTTCTTT. This codes for CASSYSKTRWGKEDTEAFF.

This clonotype appeared many times. The genes are TRBV3-1 and TRBJ2-5, with D possibly TRBD2 on 6 matching bases. The germline gives CDR1 LGHDT, CDR2 YNNKEL (reference sequence). Trimming cost V 2 bases and J 7 bases, with 8 bases left between them. The CDR3 spans 12 residues. This CDR3 reads CASSQTRGTQYF. The CDR3 DNA follows: TGTGCCAGCAGCCAAACGCGGGGGACCCAGTACTTC.

Ten or more counts support this clonotype. The V gene is TRBV6-1, the J gene TRBJ1-2, with D maybe TRBD1 (5 bases). In germline, CDR1 is MNHNS, CDR2 SASEGT. This CDR3 is 13 amino acids long. V lost 5 bases and J lost 4, with 11 bases in between. The CDR3 loop reads CASSPGRIYGYTF. The CDR3, as DNA: TGTGCCAGCAGTCCGGGACGGATCTATGGCTACACCTTC.

This chain uses TRBV2 with TRBJ2-7, with 7 bases matching TRBD2. From germline, CDR1 is SNHLY and CDR2 FYNNEI. The V and J ends lost 2 bases and 0 bases, in that order; junction bases with no gene match: 4. The CDR3 totals 15 residues. CDR3 residues: CASSESVAGSYEQYF. DNA for the CDR3: TGTGCCAGCAGTGAAAGTGTAGCGGGCTCCTACGAGCAGTACTTC. The variable domain in full, completed from reference TRBV2 and TRBJ2-7, reads EPEVTQTPSHQVTQMGQEVILRCVPISNHLYFYWYRQILGQKVEFLVSFYNNEISEKSEIFDDQFSVERPDGSNFTLKIRSTKLEDSAMYFCASSESVAGSYEQYFGPGTRLTVT.

At least ten counts were recorded for this clonotype. This chain joins TRBV3-1 and TRBJ1-5; no clear D. The V end lost 8 bases, the J end lost 1 base, and 6 bases lay between the germline ends. The CDR3 contains 12 residues. Per the germline V gene, CDR1 is LGHDT and CDR2 is YNNKEL (reference sequence). The CDR3 bases are TGTGCCAGCGGGGAAAGCAATCAGCCCCAGCATTTT. Translated: CASGESNQPQHF.